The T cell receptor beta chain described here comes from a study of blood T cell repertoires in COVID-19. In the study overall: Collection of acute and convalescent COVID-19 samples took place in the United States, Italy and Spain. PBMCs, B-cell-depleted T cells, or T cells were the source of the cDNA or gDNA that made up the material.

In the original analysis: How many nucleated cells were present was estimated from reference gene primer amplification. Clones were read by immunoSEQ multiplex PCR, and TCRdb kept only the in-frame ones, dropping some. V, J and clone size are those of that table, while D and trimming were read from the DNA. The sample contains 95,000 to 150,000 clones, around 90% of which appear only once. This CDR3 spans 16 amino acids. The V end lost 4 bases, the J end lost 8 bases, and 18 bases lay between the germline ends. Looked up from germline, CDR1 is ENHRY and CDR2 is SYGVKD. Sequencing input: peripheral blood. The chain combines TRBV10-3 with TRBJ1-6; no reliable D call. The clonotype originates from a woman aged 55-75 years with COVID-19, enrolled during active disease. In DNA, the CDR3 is TGTGCCATCAGTGTGGTCCGTAGATCTCGCGATTCACCCCTCCACTTT. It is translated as CAISVVRRSRDSPLHF.